A single sample gave rise to the 31 T cell receptor beta chains below, sequenced in a study of T cell repertoires in cytomegalovirus infection. These receptors' antigens are unknown. MiXCR was run by TCRdb on the reads, yielding one entry per CDR3 protein. This sample yields 750,000 to 900,000 distinct CDR3 sequences, of which almost 30% are seen a single time; around 12% belongs to the top ten. Sample: cultured CD8+ T cells from PBMCs, taken from culture after CMV antigen stimulation. The receptor set was obtained from a human donor in good health (CMV status not recorded). Some clones in this sample may be carry-over from other donors' samples.

CDR3 coding DNA: TGTGCCACCCGACAGGGGAGGACAGATACGCAGTATTTT. The encoded protein is CATRQGRTDTQYF. The chain combines TRBV24-1 with TRBJ2-3, with TRBD1 matching over 8 bases. Trimming cost V 9 bases and J 3 bases; bases outside gene matches: 4. The CDR3 is 13 residues long. Germline V gene sequence: CDR1 KGHDR, CDR2 SFDVKD.

The chain combines TRBV7-9 with TRBJ1-2; TRBD1 is a possible D gene (5 bases). The V end lost 4 bases, the J end lost 8 bases, and 17 bases lay between the germline ends. The CDR3 is made up of 14 amino acids. Germline CDR1 is SEHNR and CDR2 is FQNEAQ (reference sequence). In DNA form, the CDR3 reads TGTGCCAGCAGCTCAGACAGAGGGCCCGGGGGCTACACCTTC. The encoded protein is CASSSDRGPGGYTF.

V gene TRBV2 combines with J gene TRBJ2-3; 7 bases map to TRBD1. The CDR3 sequence is 13 residues long. Germline CDR1 reads SNHLY; CDR2 reads FYNNEI. Losses at the gene ends were 8 bases for V and 3 bases for J; bases not matched to a gene: 5. The CDR3 nucleotides are TGTGCCAGCTGGGGACAGTTAACAGATACGCAGTATTTT. This translates into CASWGQLTDTQYF.

This clonotype was detected many times. This rearrangement joins TRBV2 to TRBJ2-7; D is perhaps TRBD2 (7 bases). CDR3 length: 13 amino acids. Deletions cut 11 bases from V and 0 bases from J, with 14 bases between. Looked up from germline, CDR1 is SNHLY and CDR2 is FYNNEI. CDR3 nucleotide sequence: TGTGCCTCGTGGGAGGGGGACTCCTACGAGCAGTACTTC. This encodes CASWEGDSYEQYF. The complete variable domain, with remaining parts taken from reference TRBV2 and TRBJ2-7, reads EPEVTQTPSHQVTQMGQEVILRCVPISNHLYFYWYRQILGQKVEFLVSFYNNEISEKSEIFDDQFSVERPDGSNFTLKIRSTKLEDSAMYFCASWEGDSYEQYFGPGTRLTVT.

The rearrangement joins TRBV28 to TRBJ2-5, with D perhaps TRBD2 (6 bases). Germline loops: CDR1 MDHEN, CDR2 SYDVKM. CDR3 length equals 17 residues. Trimming pared 4 bases from V and 1 base from J, leaving 19 bases between. CDR3 in amino acids: CASSSSEVAALQETQYF. CDR3 sequence (DNA): TGTGCCAGCAGTTCCTCCGAGGTAGCGGCTCTCCAAGAGACCCAGTACTTC.

The sample holds a few counts of this clonotype. The genes are TRBV19 and TRBJ2-1; D assignment may be TRBD1 or TRBD2 (6 bases each). This CDR3 is 15 amino acids long. Per germline, CDR1 LNHDA and CDR2 SQIVND (reference sequence). Trimming stripped 8 bases from V and 0 bases from J, with 14 bases between. The CDR3 protein is CASCEGGSSYNEQFF. The CDR3 DNA follows: TGTGCCAGTTGCGAGGGGGGAAGCTCCTACAATGAGCAGTTCTTC.

This chain uses TRBV7-9 with TRBJ1-6; 10 nucleotides match TRBD1. The germline CDR1 and CDR2 sequences are SEHNR and FQNEAQ (reference sequence). The length of the CDR3 is 16 residues. V was pared by 5 bases and J by 0 bases, with 1 base of the junction left unmatched. For the CDR3, the DNA is TGTGCCAGCAGCCGGACAGGGGGCTCCTATAATTCACCCCTCCACTTT. Protein: CASSRTGGSYNSPLHF. Combining the CDR3 with reference TRBV7-9 and TRBJ1-6 gives the whole variable domain DTGVSQNPRHKITKRGQNVTFRCDPISEHNRLYWYRQTLGQGPEFLTYFQNEAQLEKSRLLSDRFSAERPKGSFSTLEIQRTEQGDSAMYLCASSRTGGSYNSPLHFGNGTRLTVT.

This clonotype has a handful of counts. The CDR3 loop reads CASIHRDRGSEAFF. DNA of the CDR3: TGTGCCAGCATCCACCGGGACAGGGGCTCTGAAGCTTTCTTT. The chain joins TRBV28 to TRBJ1-1; 10 bases agree with TRBD1. Germline V gene lookup returns CDR1 MDHEN and CDR2 SYDVKM. CDR3 length equals 14 residues. The junction had 8 bases not matched to a gene; V was cut back by 7 bases and J by 6 bases. The variable domain in full, completed from reference TRBV28 and TRBJ1-1, reads DVKVTQSSRYLVKRTGEKVFLECVQDMDHENMFWYRQDPGLGLRLIYFSYDVKMKEKGDIPEGYSVSREKKERFSLILESASTNQTSMYLCASIHRDRGSEAFFGQGTRLTVV.

The table lists this clonotype with many counts. V is TRBV7-2 and J is TRBJ2-5; TRBD1 aligns across 8 bases. Looked up from germline, CDR1 is SGHTA and CDR2 is FQGNSA. J gave up 3 bases and V 1 base, and 7 bases lay outside the gene matches. CDR3 length: 16 amino acids. This CDR3 reads CASSLGFGTGEETQYF. Here the CDR3 DNA reads TGTGCCAGCAGCTTAGGATTTGGGACAGGAGAAGAGACCCAGTACTTC.

V usage is TRBV11-2 and J usage is TRBJ2-7; 7 bases align to TRBD1. This CDR3 is built from 15 residues. V lost 2 bases, J lost 3 bases, and 7 bases stayed unmatched. The germline V gene encodes CDR1 SGHAT and CDR2 FQNNGV. The CDR3 DNA follows: TGTGCCAGCAGCTTATTAAGGGACAGAAACTACGAGCAGTACTTC. It encodes CASSLLRDRNYEQYF.

As concerns this clonotype: One junction end disagrees with the germline gene, perhaps due to a read error. This chain uses TRBV12-3 or TRBV12-4 with TRBJ2-1; D might be TRBD2 (6 bases). This CDR3 comprises 12 residues. In nucleotides, the CDR3 is TGTGCCAGCAGTTTGGGTAGGAGGGAGCGGTTCTTC. As protein: CASSLGRRERFF.

The chain uses TRBV7-9 and TRBJ1-1, with D uncertain. Germline V gives CDR1 SEHNR, CDR2 FQNEAQ (reference sequence). There are 14 residues in the CDR3. Trimming stripped 8 bases from V and 7 bases from J, with 20 bases between. In DNA, the CDR3 is TGTGCCAGCCAGTCGGGTTACGGAACGAATGAAGCTTTCTTT. Protein sequence: CASQSGYGTNEAFF.

This sequence joins TRBV27 and TRBJ1-4, with 9 nucleotides matching TRBD1. Trimming at V came to 7 bases and at J to 6 bases, leaving 12 bases not matched to a gene. The CDR3 loop spans 16 amino acids. Per germline, CDR1 MNHEY and CDR2 SMNVEV (reference sequence). The CDR3 spells CASTHHPGQGHEKLFF. The CDR3 DNA sequence: TGTGCCAGCACCCACCACCCGGGACAGGGACATGAAAAACTGTTTTTT.

This clonotype was observed a handful of times. The chain combines TRBV6-1 with TRBJ2-7; 7 bases align to TRBD1. Germline V gene data show CDR1 as MNHNS and CDR2 as SASEGT. The CDR3 has 17 residues. Germline trimming cut 0 bases from V and 5 bases from J; bases unmatched to any gene: 13. This CDR3 reads CASSEALQGSRGHEQYF. In DNA, the CDR3 is TGTGCCAGCAGTGAAGCTTTACAGGGGTCCCGAGGACACGAGCAGTACTTC.

This clonotype has a handful of counts. CDR3 DNA sequence: TGTGCCAGCACCCCGTTGGGGCTTGTAGACACCGGGGAGCTGTTTTTT. Translated: CASTPLGLVDTGELFF. V gene TRBV27 combines with J gene TRBJ2-2, with D perhaps matching TRBD1 (5 bases). Trimming took 7 bases from V and 3 from J, leaving 18 bases between them. CDR1 and CDR2 from the germline V gene are MNHEY and SMNVEV (reference sequence). The CDR3 covers 16 residues.

This clonotype was detected a few times. CDR3: CASSQGGGTQETQYF. CDR3 nucleotide sequence: TGCGCCAGCAGCCAAGGAGGAGGAACACAAGAGACCCAGTACTTC. This chain links TRBV4-3 with TRBJ2-5; maybe TRBD2 (5 bases). The CDR3 covers 15 residues. CDR1 LGHNA and CDR2 YSLEER come from the germline V gene. Trimming left V 1 base short and J 2 bases short, with 11 bases between.

The table lists this clonotype with a few counts. This sequence joins TRBV6-1 and TRBJ2-3; D is possibly TRBD1 or TRBD2 (5 bases each). The CDR3 runs 18 residues. Deletions cut 1 base from V and 2 bases from J, with 19 bases between. Per the germline V gene, CDR1 is MNHNS and CDR2 is SASEGT. The CDR3 DNA reads TGTGCCAGCAGTGAAGAGTCCGGGACGGAAGACTACACAGATACGCAGTATTTT. Translated, it gives CASSEESGTEDYTDTQYF.

This clonotype was recorded a few times. The V and J genes are TRBV6-5 and TRBJ1-6, with TRBD1 matching over 11 bases. This CDR3 has 15 amino acids. V gave up 2 bases and J gave up 7 bases; unmatched junction bases: 1. Germline values: CDR1 MNHEY, CDR2 SVGAGI. DNA for the CDR3: TGTGCCAGCAGTTACGGGACAGGGGGGAATTCACCCCTCCACTTT. Protein product: CASSYGTGGNSPLHF.

This chain uses TRBV19 with TRBJ2-5; maybe TRBD1 (5 bases). CDR3 length equals 15 residues. In germline, CDR1 is LNHDA, CDR2 SQIVND (reference sequence). V lost 5 bases and J 1 base, leaving 14 bases between the germline ends. This CDR3 reads CASSPRQIFQETQYF. DNA for the CDR3: TGTGCCAGTAGTCCACGACAGATTTTCCAAGAGACCCAGTACTTC.

This clonotype occurred a few times. The V gene is TRBV29-1, the J gene TRBJ1-2; TRBD1 is a possible D gene (5 bases). The CDR3 has 14 residues. Trimming shortened V by 2 bases and J by 6 bases, and 16 bases separated the two germline ends. Per germline, CDR1 SQVTM and CDR2 ANQGSEA. The CDR3 DNA is TGCAGCGTTGAAACGGGCAGGGAGAAGGATGGCTACACCTTC. Amino acids: CSVETGREKDGYTF.

The sample holds a few counts of this clonotype. The genes are TRBV5-1 and TRBJ1-1; TRBD1 is a possible D gene (5 bases). This CDR3 contains 15 residues. Trimming removed 0 bases from V and 2 bases from J, with 11 bases in between. Germline V gene sequence: CDR1 SGHRS, CDR2 YFSETQ. In nucleotides, the CDR3 is TGCGCCAGCAGCTTGGCGGTCAGGGCAAACACTGAAGCTTTCTTT. It yields the protein CASSLAVRANTEAFF. Filled out from reference TRBV5-1 and TRBJ1-1, the complete variable domain reads KAGVTQTPRYLIKTRGQQVTLSCSPISGHRSVSWYQQTPGQGLQFLFEYFSETQRNKGNFPGRFSGRQFSNSRSEMNVSTLELGDSALYLCASSLAVRANTEAFFGQGTRLTVV.

In DNA form, the CDR3 reads TGTGCCAGCAGTTCCAGGGGTGAGGACTATGGCTACACCTTC. It yields the protein CASSSRGEDYGYTF. This chain connects TRBV6-6 to TRBJ1-2, with TRBD1 as a possible D gene (6 bases). Germline CDR1 MNHNY, CDR2 SVGAGI (reference sequence). V lost 4 bases to trimming and J lost 3 bases, with 12 bases between them. The CDR3 is 14 residues long.

The rearrangement joins TRBV7-6 to TRBJ2-5; no clear D. Trimming removed 0 bases at V and 2 bases at J, with 13 bases between. The germline gives CDR1 SGHVS, CDR2 FNYEAQ. This CDR3 is built from 16 residues. This chain's CDR3 is CASSLAFGAPQETQYF. The CDR3, as DNA: TGTGCCAGCAGCTTAGCCTTTGGTGCGCCACAAGAGACCCAGTACTTC.

This sequence joins TRBV27 and TRBJ1-2, with 9 bases fitting TRBD1. Germline CDR1 reads MNHEY; CDR2 reads SMNVEV (reference sequence). The CDR3 runs to 14 residues. Trimming at V came to 4 bases and at J to 7 bases, leaving 7 bases not matched to a gene. The CDR3 DNA is TGTGCCAGCAGTTCCGACAGGGGGAAAGGTGGCTACACCTTC. Translation gives CASSSDRGKGGYTF.

The V call is TRBV4-1, the J call TRBJ1-6, with D tentatively TRBD1 (5 bases). The CDR3 spans 15 residues. Germline assignment: CDR1 MGHRA and CDR2 YSYEKL. Trimming shortened V by 6 bases and J by 9 bases, and 18 bases separated the two germline ends. CDR3 sequence (DNA): TGCGCCAGCAGAAAAACGGGACTGGCGGGTTCACCCCTCCACTTT. Its translation is CASRKTGLAGSPLHF.

V gene TRBV2 combines with J gene TRBJ1-2; D possibly corresponds to TRBD1 (5 bases). The CDR3 contains 13 residues. Trimming took off 8 bases at V and 8 bases at J, with 18 bases between the two ends. Germline assignment: CDR1 SNHLY and CDR2 FYNNEI. CDR3 sequence (DNA): TGTGCCAGCGGGGGGGACCCCCTTCAAGGCTACACCTTC. It translates to CASGGDPLQGYTF. The entire variable domain, with the rest obtained from reference TRBV2 and TRBJ1-2, is as follows: EPEVTQTPSHQVTQMGQEVILRCVPISNHLYFYWYRQILGQKVEFLVSFYNNEISEKSEIFDDQFSVERPDGSNFTLKIRSTKLEDSAMYFCASGGDPLQGYTFGSGTRLTVV.

This clonotype was picked up many times. The V call is TRBV6-2 or TRBV6-3, the J call TRBJ2-7; tentative D call: TRBD1 (5 bases). The germline gives CDR1 MNHEY, CDR2 SVGEGT. The CDR3 is 12 residues long. With 4 bases removed from V and 5 bases from J, the gap between germline ends came to 9 bases. The CDR3 region has the DNA TGTGCCAGCAGTTCTACAGGAAACGAGCAGTACGTC. It translates to CASSSTGNEQYV.

V is TRBV28 and J is TRBJ2-7; 8 nucleotides align to TRBD1. The CDR3 contains 12 residues. J gave up 6 bases and V 5 bases, and 3 bases lay outside the gene matches. Looked up from germline, CDR1 is MDHEN and CDR2 is SYDVKM. The DNA for the CDR3 is TGTGCCAGCAGTGTTGACAGGGGCGAGCAGTACGTC. Encoded protein: CASSVDRGEQYV.

This clonotype was recorded at least ten times. The chain couples TRBV7-2 to TRBJ2-3; a possible D gene is TRBD2 (7 bases). From germline, CDR1 is SGHTA and CDR2 FQGNSA. This CDR3 comprises 16 residues. V lost 1 base to trimming and J lost 2 bases, with 13 bases between them. The CDR3 is CASSLVRRGPTDTQYF. As DNA, the CDR3 is TGTGCCAGCAGCTTAGTCCGGCGGGGGCCCACAGATACGCAGTATTTT.

This chain links TRBV20-1 with TRBJ1-5; maybe TRBD1 (5 bases). CDR1 DFQATT and CDR2 SNEGSKA come from the germline V gene (reference sequence). This CDR3 spans 18 amino acids. V lost 3 bases, J lost 0 bases, and 21 bases lay in between. The CDR3 bases are TGCAGTGCTAGTCAAAAGCGGCAGGGAGGAATTAGCAATCAGCCCCAGCATTTT. Protein: CSASQKRQGGISNQPQHF.

This clonotype was detected many times. The rearrangement links TRBV12-3 or TRBV12-4 to TRBJ2-1; TRBD2 matches 15 bases. V lost 6 bases, J lost 0 bases, and 18 bases stayed unmatched. There are 22 residues in the CDR3. This chain's CDR3 is CASSFLTEGLAGGNSSYNEQFF. CDR3 DNA: TGTGCCAGCAGCTTTCTCACCGAGGGACTAGCGGGGGGCAACAGCTCCTACAATGAGCAGTTCTTC.